This record looks at one T cell receptor beta chain sequence and its context. This entry belongs to a study of cytomegalovirus exposure and HLA in healthy donors. PCR used 60 Vbeta primers and 13 Jbeta primers. TCRdb keeps only in-frame clones here, not all; method: immunoSEQ multiplex PCR. The repertoire holds 150,000 to 200,000 clones, with roughly 82% as singletons. Source material: PBMCs. This receptor was taken from a woman aged 50 to 60 in good health and CMV-seropositive.

CDR3 DNA: TGTGCCAGTAGTCCAGGGAGGCCCTCGCTCCAAGAGACCCAGTACTTC. Translated, it gives CASSPGRPSLQETQYF. V gene TRBV19 combines with J gene TRBJ2-5; D is possibly TRBD2 (6 bases). Germline CDR1 LNHDA, CDR2 SQIVND (reference sequence). V lost 5 bases, J lost 1 base, and 17 bases lay in between. The CDR3 runs to 16 residues.